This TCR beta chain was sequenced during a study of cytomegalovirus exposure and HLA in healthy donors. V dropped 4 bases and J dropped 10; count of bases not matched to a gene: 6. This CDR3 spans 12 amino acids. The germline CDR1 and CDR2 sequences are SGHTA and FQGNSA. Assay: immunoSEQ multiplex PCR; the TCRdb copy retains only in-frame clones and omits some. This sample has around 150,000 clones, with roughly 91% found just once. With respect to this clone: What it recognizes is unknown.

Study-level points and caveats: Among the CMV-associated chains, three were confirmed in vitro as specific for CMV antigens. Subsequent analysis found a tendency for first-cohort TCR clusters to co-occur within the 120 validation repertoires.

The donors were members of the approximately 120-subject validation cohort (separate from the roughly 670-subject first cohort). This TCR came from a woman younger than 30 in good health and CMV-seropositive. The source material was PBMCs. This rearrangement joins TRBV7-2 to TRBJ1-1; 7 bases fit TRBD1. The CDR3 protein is CASSSSQGLAFF. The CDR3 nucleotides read TGTGCCAGCAGCTCATCACAGGGGCTAGCTTTCTTT.